Below are 25 T cell receptor beta chains sequenced from a single sample in a study of regulatory T cells in long-lasting Graves disease. Time point in this sample: newly diagnosed GD, antithyroid drugs for less than 3 months. The TCR library was made from RNA that had been extracted from PBMCs in TRIzol. Both iRepertoire HTBI primers and Arm-PCR of CDR3 regions were used to build the TCR beta libraries. MiXCR was run by TCRdb on the multiplex PCR reads, yielding one entry per CDR3 protein. The data contain approximately 400,000 distinct CDR3 sequences, around 15% of them singletons. The specimen comprised peripheral blood mononuclear cells (PBMCs), sampled at new diagnosis, from a patient treated with antithyroid drugs. The receptors stem from a female donor with Graves disease.

The count of this clonotype is one. This likely came from a read error, as a far larger clone is one base away. The genes are TRBV6-5 and TRBJ2-3; the D gene is possibly TRBD1 (6 bases). The CDR3 has 13 amino acids. The V gene lost 2 bases and the J gene lost 6 bases, with 9 bases spanning the gap. Germline lookup yields CDR1 MNHEY and CDR2 SVGAGI. This CDR3 is CASSYGQPDTQYF. CDR3 nucleotides: TGTGCCAGCAGTTACGGACAGCCGGATACGCAGTATTTT.

This clonotype was counted only a few times. A read error likely explains this, since a far larger clone differs by one base. The gene calls are TRBV7-2 and TRBJ2-3, with D perhaps being TRBD1 or TRBD2 (6 bases each). Germline assignment: CDR1 SGHTA and CDR2 FQGNSA. This CDR3 contains 18 residues. With 6 bases removed from V and 2 bases from J, the gap between germline ends came to 24 bases. The CDR3 DNA follows: TGTGCCAGCAGACCGCTCTCGGGGGCGCGCGCAAACACAGATACGCAGTATTTT. It translates to CASRPLSGARANTDTQYF.

This clonotype has a count of ten or more. This sequence joins TRBV20-1 and TRBJ2-2; the match to TRBD1 covers 7 bases. Germline V gives CDR1 DFQATT, CDR2 SNEGSKA (reference sequence). V lost 5 bases to trimming and J lost 9 bases; unmatched junction nucleotides: 15. CDR3 size: 15 residues. The CDR3 region has the DNA TGCAGTGCTCCCGACAGGGAAACACCGCCGCGGGAGCTGTTTTTT. It specifies CSAPDRETPPRELFF.

This clonotype was seen repeatedly, ten times or more. The rearrangement links TRBV29-1 to TRBJ2-1; tentative D call: TRBD1 (6 bases). The CDR3 totals 13 residues. V lost 4 bases, J lost 5 bases, and 12 bases lay in between. CDR1 SQVTM and CDR2 ANQGSEA come from the germline V gene. The CDR3 bases are TGCAGCGTTGCGGGAACAGGGAACAATGAGCAGTTCTTC. Encoded protein: CSVAGTGNNEQFF.

This clonotype was seen at least ten times. The J gene is TRBJ2-5, the V gene TRBV25-1; D is perhaps TRBD2 (6 bases). CDR1 is MGHDK, CDR2 SYGVNS, per germline. The V gene lost 3 bases and the J gene lost 4 bases, with 21 bases spanning the gap. The length of the CDR3 is 17 residues. In DNA form, the CDR3 reads TGTGCCAGCAGTGACACACGAAGAGGGTTGGAGGGAGAGACCCAGTACTTC. Translation gives CASSDTRRGLEGETQYF.

This clonotype showed up many times. The gene calls are TRBV6-2 or TRBV6-3 and TRBJ2-1, with D perhaps matching TRBD1 (5 bases). V was clipped by 6 bases and J by 9 bases, with 9 bases between them. CDR3 length: 11 amino acids. The germline CDR1 and CDR2 sequences are MNHEY and SVGEGT. The chain's CDR3 is CASSHRTEQFF. In DNA, the CDR3 is TGTGCCAGCAGCCACAGGACTGAGCAGTTCTTC.

V is TRBV9 and J is TRBJ2-5; a weak D match, TRBD2 (6 bases). This CDR3 comprises 16 residues. CDR1 and CDR2 (germline): SGDLS, YYNGEE. V was shortened by 0 bases and J by 0 bases, with 12 bases between the two germline ends. Here the CDR3 DNA reads TGTGCCAGCAGCGTAGGGGCTAGCGTGGACCAAGAGACCCAGTACTTC. The encoded protein is CASSVGASVDQETQYF.

CDR3 DNA: TGTGCCAGCAGCCTAAGCCTCGCAGCAACTTATGGCTACACCTTC. It is translated as CASSLSLAATYGYTF. The chain joins TRBV14 to TRBJ1-2; D remains ambiguous. Trimming left V 4 bases short and J 5 bases short, with 17 bases between. Germline V gives CDR1 SGHDN, CDR2 FVKESK. This CDR3 contains 15 residues.

This clonotype was seen more than once but under ten times. The CDR3 protein is CASSDERDHTDTQYF. As DNA, the CDR3 is TGTGCCAGCAGCGATGAGCGGGACCACACAGATACGCAGTATTTT. V gene TRBV7-2 combines with J gene TRBJ2-3; 7 bases are a match to TRBD2. CDR3 length: 15 amino acids. CDR1 and CDR2 from the germline V gene are SGHTA and FQGNSA. V lost 5 bases to trimming and J lost 2 bases; unmatched junction nucleotides: 7.

The table lists this clonotype with many counts. The J gene is TRBJ1-5, the V gene TRBV6-1; weak D call: TRBD1 (5 bases). The germline V gene has CDR1 MNHNS and CDR2 SASEGT. The V and J ends lost 7 bases and 5 bases respectively, with 15 bases between them. The CDR3 is 14 amino acids. The chain's CDR3 is CASTDTGPDQPQHF. The CDR3 coding sequence is TGTGCCAGCACCGACACAGGTCCCGATCAGCCCCAGCATTTT.

The V call is TRBV28, the J call TRBJ2-7; D gene unclear. The V gene's germline CDR1 is MDHEN and CDR2 SYDVKM. V shed 7 bases and J shed 2 bases, with 9 bases lying between them. CDR3 length: 12 residues. The CDR3 loop reads CASMRDAYEQYF. The DNA of the CDR3 is TGTGCCAGCATGCGAGACGCCTACGAGCAGTACTTC.

This clonotype was seen at least ten times. The V and J genes are TRBV9 and TRBJ1-2; D is undetermined. Germline assignment: CDR1 SGDLS and CDR2 YYNGEE. The CDR3 is 13 amino acids. V lost 5 bases and J lost 4, with 12 bases in between. CDR3 bases: TGTGCCAGCAGTTCGGCGTGGAGCTATGGCTACACCTTC. This codes for CASSSAWSYGYTF.

Many counts were recorded for this clonotype. The chain is built from TRBV12-3 or TRBV12-4 and TRBJ1-1; 7 bases agree with TRBD1. J was trimmed by 7 bases and V by 6 bases; bases with no gene match: 8. The CDR3 totals 13 residues. CDR3 in amino acids: CASRMDRTNEAFF. The CDR3 region has the DNA TGTGCCAGCAGGATGGACAGGACTAATGAAGCTTTCTTT.

The rearrangement uses TRBV30 and TRBJ1-2; D is undetermined. The CDR3 length is 12 residues. Germline V CDR1 and CDR2: GTSNPN, SVGIG (reference sequence). Deletions cut 0 bases from V and 4 bases from J, with 6 bases between. CDR3: CAWSVQSYGYTF. The DNA of the CDR3 is TGTGCCTGGAGTGTTCAATCCTATGGCTACACCTTC.

In this sample, this clonotype turned up many times. The chain couples TRBV12-3 or TRBV12-4 to TRBJ1-2; D is perhaps TRBD1 (5 bases). Trimming removed 4 bases from V and 8 bases from J, with 23 bases in between. The CDR3 extends over 16 amino acids. The CDR3 nucleotides are TGTGCCAGCAGTTCCCGGGACGGACCTCATAGGACGGGCTACACCTTC. It encodes CASSSRDGPHRTGYTF.

This clonotype was seen repeatedly, ten times or more. The gene calls are TRBV10-3 and TRBJ2-1; D is perhaps TRBD2 (5 bases). This CDR3 is built from 14 residues. Trimming left V 6 bases short and J 9 bases short, with 18 bases between. In germline, CDR1 is ENHRY, CDR2 SYGVKD. Here the CDR3 reads CAIRTTSGMGEQFF. In nucleotides, the CDR3 is TGTGCCATCAGGACAACTAGTGGGATGGGTGAGCAGTTCTTC.

This clonotype was counted many times. The chain carries TRBV5-1 and TRBJ2-1; no clear D. The length of the CDR3 is 17 residues. Germline V gene sequence: CDR1 SGHRS, CDR2 YFSETQ. V gave up 2 bases and J gave up 0 bases, with 15 bases separating them. The CDR3, as DNA: TGCGCCAGCAGCTTTGTGGGTCTGTCCCTCTCCTACAATGAGCAGTTCTTC. This gives the protein CASSFVGLSLSYNEQFF. Together with reference TRBV5-1 and TRBJ2-1, the CDR3 gives the full variable domain: KAGVTQTPRYLIKTRGQQVTLSCSPISGHRSVSWYQQTPGQGLQFLFEYFSETQRNKGNFPGRFSGRQFSNSRSEMNVSTLELGDSALYLCASSFVGLSLSYNEQFFGPGTRLTVL.

This rearrangement joins TRBV19 to TRBJ2-1; TRBD2 is a possible D gene (5 bases). Germline V gene lookup returns CDR1 LNHDA and CDR2 SQIVND (reference sequence). The CDR3 is 15 residues long. V lost 9 bases to trimming and J lost 0 bases, with 15 bases between them. The CDR3 protein is CASEPGSTSYNEQFF. Written as DNA, the CDR3 is TGTGCCAGCGAGCCTGGGAGTACCTCCTACAATGAGCAGTTCTTC.

The table lists this clonotype with many counts. The chain is built from TRBV6-1 and TRBJ2-7; a weak D match, TRBD1 (6 bases). This CDR3 region has 13 residues. Per the germline V gene, CDR1 is MNHNS and CDR2 is SASEGT. Between the trimmed V and J ends, which lost 6 bases and 3 bases, there was a span of 12 bases. The CDR3 here is CASRKDSRYEQYF. DNA for the CDR3: TGTGCCAGCAGGAAGGACAGTCGCTACGAGCAGTACTTC.

In this sample, this clonotype turned up many times. The chain recombines TRBV5-1 with TRBJ1-2; 7 bases agree with TRBD1. The germline gives CDR1 SGHRS, CDR2 YFSETQ. With 4 bases clipped from V and 2 bases from J, the junction kept 5 bases outside the gene matches. This CDR3 has 14 amino acids. The CDR3 region is CASSMGTANYGYTF. The CDR3 DNA reads as TGCGCCAGCAGCATGGGGACAGCGAACTATGGCTACACCTTC. The whole variable domain, remainder taken from reference TRBV5-1 and TRBJ1-2, is KAGVTQTPRYLIKTRGQQVTLSCSPISGHRSVSWYQQTPGQGLQFLFEYFSETQRNKGNFPGRFSGRQFSNSRSEMNVSTLELGDSALYLCASSMGTANYGYTFGSGTRLTVV.

Many counts were recorded for this clonotype. The chain uses TRBV30 and TRBJ2-1; D is unclear. The CDR3 is 14 amino acids. Germline V gene sequence: CDR1 GTSNPN, CDR2 SVGIG (reference sequence). The germline V and J ends were trimmed by 3 bases and 2 bases, with 11 bases remaining between them. The CDR3 DNA reads TGTGCCTGGAGCTGGACCCTAGCCTACAATGAGCAGTTCTTC. Its protein product is CAWSWTLAYNEQFF.

This clonotype has a count of ten or more. The chain combines TRBV13 with TRBJ2-1; 13 bases match TRBD2. The CDR3 extends over 18 amino acids. V lost 1 base to trimming and J lost 9 bases; unmatched junction nucleotides: 12. In germline, CDR1 is PRHDT, CDR2 FYEKMQ (reference sequence). CDR3 amino acids: CASSLASTSGRALSEQFF. The CDR3, as DNA: TGTGCCAGCAGCTTAGCGAGCACTAGCGGGAGGGCCCTCAGTGAGCAGTTCTTC.

Concerning this clonotype itself: Being one base from a much bigger clone, this may be a read error. The chain combines TRBV28 with TRBJ2-1; D call uncertain. The CDR3 has 13 amino acids. Germline V gene data show CDR1 as MDHEN and CDR2 as SYDVKM. CDR3 bases: TGTGGCAGCAGTTTTGTCCAGTACAATGAGCAGTTCTTC. Translating gives CGSSFVQYNEQFF.

This clonotype was detected many times. The chain combines TRBV4-1 with TRBJ2-3; possibly TRBD2 for D (5 bases). The CDR3 is 16 amino acids. Germline V lookup: CDR1 MGHRA, CDR2 YSYEKL. Trimming removed 2 bases at V and 7 bases at J, with 19 bases between. The CDR3 DNA sequence: TGCGCCAGCAGCCAACCGACTACCGGTCTGTCAAATACGCAGTATTTT. Translated: CASSQPTTGLSNTQYF.

This clonotype occurred many times. The chain joins TRBV15 to TRBJ1-2; no firm D call. There are 14 residues in the CDR3. Germline V CDR1 and CDR2: LNHNV, YYDKDF (reference sequence). Trimming stripped 0 bases from V and 8 bases from J, with 13 bases between. The CDR3 DNA is TGTGCCACCAGCAGAGATCTCCAGGCTTTGGGCTACACCTTC. Translating it yields CATSRDLQALGYTF.